This TCR beta chain was observed in a study of vaccination effects on CD4 cells after COVID-19. Comments on this clone: Antigen unknown.

V was clipped by 1 base and J by 0 bases; unmatched bases: 5. This CDR3 is 16 amino acids long. Germline CDR1 LGHDT, CDR2 YNNKEL (reference sequence). Antigen-specific CD4+ T cells were expanded (with viral peptide pools) by the ViraFEST assay ahead of sequencing. Investigators separated out CD4+ T cells once around eleven days of culture had passed. Profiled with immunoSEQ multiplex PCR; TCRdb holds only in-frame clones, not every one. The sample has over 55,000 clones; 80% to 90% are singletons. The sequence came from a human donor who received a COVID-19 vaccine. The sample was CD4+ T cells from PBMCs cultured with HCoV-229E spike peptides, taken before COVID-19 vaccination. This chain links TRBV3-1 (or the pseudogene TRBV3-2) with TRBJ2-5; 7 bases agree with TRBD2. CDR3 bases: TGTGCCAGCAGCCAAGCTAGCGGCGAGTACCAAGAGACCCAGTACTTC. This gives the protein CASSQASGEYQETQYF.